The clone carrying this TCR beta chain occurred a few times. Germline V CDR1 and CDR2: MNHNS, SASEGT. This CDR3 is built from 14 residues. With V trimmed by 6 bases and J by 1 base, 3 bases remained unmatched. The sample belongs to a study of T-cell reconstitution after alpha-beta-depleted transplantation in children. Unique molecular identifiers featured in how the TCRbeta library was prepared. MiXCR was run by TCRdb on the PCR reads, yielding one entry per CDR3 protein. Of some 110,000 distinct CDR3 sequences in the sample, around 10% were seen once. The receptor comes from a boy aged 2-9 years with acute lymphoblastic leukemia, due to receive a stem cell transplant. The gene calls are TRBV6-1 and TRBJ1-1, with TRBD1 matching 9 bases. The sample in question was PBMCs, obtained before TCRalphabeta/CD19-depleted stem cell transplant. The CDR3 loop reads CASRGQGWNTEAFF. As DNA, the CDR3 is TGTGCCAGCAGGGGACAGGGATGGAACACTGAAGCTTTCTTT.